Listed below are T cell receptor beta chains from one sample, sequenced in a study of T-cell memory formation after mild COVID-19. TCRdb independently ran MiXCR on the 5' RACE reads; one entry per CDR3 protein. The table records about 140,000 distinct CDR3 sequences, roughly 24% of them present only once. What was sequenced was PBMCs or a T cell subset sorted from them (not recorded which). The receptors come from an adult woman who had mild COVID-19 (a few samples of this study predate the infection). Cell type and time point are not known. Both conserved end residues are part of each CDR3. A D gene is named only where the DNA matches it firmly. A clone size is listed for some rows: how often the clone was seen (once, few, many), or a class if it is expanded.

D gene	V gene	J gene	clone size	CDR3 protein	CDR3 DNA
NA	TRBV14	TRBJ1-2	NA	CASSQDLGGTHGYTF	TGTGCCAGCAGCCAAGATTTGGGGGGCACCCATGGCTACACCTTC
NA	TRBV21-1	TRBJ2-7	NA	CASSKVRLSLRPSYEQYF	TGTGCCAGCAGCAAAGTTCGGTTGAGTCTGCGACCCTCCTACGAGCAGTACTTC
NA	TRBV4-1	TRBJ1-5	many	CASSQVGQPQHF	TGTGCCAGCAGCCAAGTCGGTCAGCCCCAGCATTTT
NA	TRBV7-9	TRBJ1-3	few	CASEGYHAGNTIYF	TGTGCCAGCGAGGGGTATCATGCTGGAAACACCATATATTTT
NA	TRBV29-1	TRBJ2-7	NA	CSVERTDRREQYF	TGCAGCGTTGAGAGGACAGATCGCCGGGAGCAGTACTTC
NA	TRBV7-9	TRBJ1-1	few	CASIPGGGDTEAFF	TGTGCCAGCATCCCTGGGGGAGGAGACACTGAAGCTTTCTTT
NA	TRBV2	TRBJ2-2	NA	CASILASNTGELFF	TGTGCCAGCATCCTAGCGTCGAACACCGGGGAGCTGTTTTTT
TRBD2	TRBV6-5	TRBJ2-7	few	CASSYSRGTRSDEQYF	TGTGCCAGCAGTTACTCGAGGGGGACTAGGTCCGACGAGCAGTACTTC
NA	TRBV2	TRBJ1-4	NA	CASRIDVATNEKLFF	TGTGCCAGCCGTATAGACGTTGCAACTAATGAAAAACTGTTTTTT
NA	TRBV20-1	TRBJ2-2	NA	CSARAQGPEGELFF	TGCAGTGCTAGAGCGCAGGGGCCTGAGGGGGAGCTGTTTTTT
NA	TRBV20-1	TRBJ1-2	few	CSARDPGGYGYTF	TGCAGTGCTAGAGATCCCGGAGGCTATGGCTACACCTTC
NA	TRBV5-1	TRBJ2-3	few	CASSLGTEGTDTQYF	TGCGCCAGCAGCTTGGGAACAGAGGGGACAGATACGCAGTATTTT
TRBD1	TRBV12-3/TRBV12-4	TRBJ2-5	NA	CASSSIPGDRGRETQYF	TGTGCCAGCAGTTCAATCCCTGGGGACAGGGGGAGAGAGACCCAGTACTTC
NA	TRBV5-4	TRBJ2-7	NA	CASSLDGGSSYEQYF	TGTGCCAGCAGCCTAGACGGCGGCTCTTCCTACGAGCAGTACTTC
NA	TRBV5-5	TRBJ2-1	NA	CASRNDSWNEQFF	TGTGCCAGCAGAAATGACAGCTGGAATGAGCAGTTCTTC
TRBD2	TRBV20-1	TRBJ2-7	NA	CSARDPAGTSYEQYF	TGCAGTGCTAGAGATCCGGCCGGGACTAGCTACGAGCAGTACTTC
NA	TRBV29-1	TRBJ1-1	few	CSADLSAEAFF	TGCAGCGCGGACCTCTCGGCTGAAGCTTTCTTT
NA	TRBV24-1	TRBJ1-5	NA	CATSEANQPQHF	TGTGCCACCAGTGAGGCCAATCAGCCCCAGCATTTT
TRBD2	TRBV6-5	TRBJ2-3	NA	CASSYVGGWSPSGSSDTQYF	TGTGCCAGCAGTTATGTGGGAGGGTGGTCCCCAAGCGGGAGCTCAGATACGCAGTATTTT
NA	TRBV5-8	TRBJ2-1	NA	CASSLFVAGPRPNEQFF	TGTGCCAGCAGCTTGTTTGTCGCGGGTCCCCGTCCAAATGAGCAGTTCTTC
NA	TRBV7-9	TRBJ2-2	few	CASSLGGRQGSTGELFF	TGTGCCAGCAGCTTAGGGGGCCGGCAGGGGAGCACCGGGGAGCTGTTTTTT
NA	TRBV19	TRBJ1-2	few	CASSIGYGYTF	TGTGCCAGTAGTATTGGCTATGGCTACACCTTC
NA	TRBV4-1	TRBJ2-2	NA	CASSRGAGELFF	TGCGCCAGCAGCCGGGGGGCCGGGGAGCTGTTTTTT
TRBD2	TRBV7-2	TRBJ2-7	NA	CASSRAGGGSEQYF	TGTGCCAGCAGCCGAGCGGGAGGAGGCTCCGAGCAGTACTTC
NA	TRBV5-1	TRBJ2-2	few	CASSSQRTGELFF	TGCGCCAGCAGCTCGCAGCGGACCGGGGAGCTGTTTTTT
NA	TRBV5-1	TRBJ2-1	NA	CASSLEDTVEQFF	TGCGCCAGCAGCTTGGAGGACACCGTTGAGCAGTTCTTC
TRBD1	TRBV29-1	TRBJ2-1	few	CSVGGQGMLYNEQFF	TGCAGCGTTGGAGGACAGGGGATGTTGTACAATGAGCAGTTCTTC
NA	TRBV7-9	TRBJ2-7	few	CASSLAPGPTGEQYF	TGTGCCAGCAGCTTAGCGCCGGGACCAACGGGGGAGCAGTACTTC
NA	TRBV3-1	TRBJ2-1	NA	CASSYGLKPGEQFF	TGTGCCAGCAGCTACGGACTAAAACCCGGTGAGCAGTTCTTC
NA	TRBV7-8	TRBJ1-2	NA	CASSLWDYGYTF	TGTGCCAGCAGCTTATGGGACTATGGCTACACCTTC
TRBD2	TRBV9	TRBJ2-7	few	CASSHSTSGGIYEQYF	TGTGCCAGCAGTCACAGTACTAGCGGGGGTATCTACGAGCAGTACTTC
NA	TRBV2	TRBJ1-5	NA	CASSGYSNQPQHF	TGTGCCAGCAGTGGCTATAGCAATCAGCCCCAGCATTTT
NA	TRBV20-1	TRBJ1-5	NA	CSASGSGDPYSNQPQHF	TGCAGTGCTAGTGGCTCCGGGGACCCATATAGCAATCAGCCCCAGCATTTT
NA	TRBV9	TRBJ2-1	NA	CASSVGASSYNEQFF	TGTGCCAGCAGCGTAGGCGCAAGCTCCTACAATGAGCAGTTCTTC
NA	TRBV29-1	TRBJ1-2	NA	CSVFKGNNYGYTF	TGCAGCGTTTTCAAGGGGAATAACTATGGCTACACCTTC
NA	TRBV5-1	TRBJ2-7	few	CASSGATHTYEQYF	TGCGCCAGCAGCGGGGCGACCCATACCTACGAGCAGTACTTC
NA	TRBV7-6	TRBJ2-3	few	CASSLARGRTDTQYF	TGTGCCAGCAGCTTAGCCAGGGGAAGGACAGATACGCAGTATTTT
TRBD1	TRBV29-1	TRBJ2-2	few	CSVEDLGDSPNTGELFF	TGCAGCGTTGAAGACCTCGGGGACAGCCCGAACACCGGGGAGCTGTTTTTT
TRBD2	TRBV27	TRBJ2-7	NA	CASSLSRVAGEYYEQYF	TGTGCCAGCAGTTTAAGCCGGGTCGCGGGGGAGTACTACGAGCAGTACTTC
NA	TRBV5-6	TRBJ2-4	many	CASSLAGGSKNIQYF	TGTGCCAGCAGCCTGGCAGGCGGGTCCAAAAACATTCAGTACTTC
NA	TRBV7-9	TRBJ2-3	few	CASMSASTDTQYF	TGTGCCAGCATGTCCGCAAGCACAGATACGCAGTATTTT
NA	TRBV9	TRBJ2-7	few	CASSPGVSYEQYF	TGTGCCAGCAGCCCCGGTGTCTCCTACGAGCAGTACTTC
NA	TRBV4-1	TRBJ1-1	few	CASSQPSELNTEAFF	TGCGCCAGCAGCCAACCCTCGGAGCTGAACACTGAAGCTTTCTTT
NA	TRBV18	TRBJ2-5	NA	CASSPTPGHTGKETQYF	TGTGCCAGCTCACCAACCCCGGGGCACACAGGGAAAGAGACCCAGTACTTC
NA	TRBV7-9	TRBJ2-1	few	CASSRPDLGVNEQFF	TGTGCCAGCAGCCGACCGGATTTGGGAGTCAATGAGCAGTTCTTC
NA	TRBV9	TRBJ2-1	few	CASSPGTAGNEQFF	TGTGCCAGCAGCCCTGGCACGGCGGGCAATGAGCAGTTCTTC
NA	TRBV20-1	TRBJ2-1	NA	CSAPKGSINEQFF	TGCAGTGCCCCGAAGGGCAGCATCAATGAGCAGTTCTTC
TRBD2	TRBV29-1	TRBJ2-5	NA	CSVVAGEETQYF	TGCAGCGTTGTAGCGGGGGAAGAGACCCAGTACTTC
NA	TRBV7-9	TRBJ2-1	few	CASSSGPAEQFF	TGTGCCAGCAGCTCGGGGCCTGCGGAGCAGTTCTTC
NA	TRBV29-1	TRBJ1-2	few	CSVEDPGALYGYTF	TGCAGCGTTGAAGATCCGGGTGCCCTTTATGGCTACACCTTC
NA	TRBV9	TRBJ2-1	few	CASSVAPGEEQFF	TGTGCCAGCAGCGTAGCCCCTGGCGAGGAGCAGTTCTTC
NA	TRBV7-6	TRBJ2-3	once	CASSTPNSGLDTDTQYF	TGTGCCAGCAGCACACCGAATAGCGGACTTGACACAGATACGCAGTATTTT